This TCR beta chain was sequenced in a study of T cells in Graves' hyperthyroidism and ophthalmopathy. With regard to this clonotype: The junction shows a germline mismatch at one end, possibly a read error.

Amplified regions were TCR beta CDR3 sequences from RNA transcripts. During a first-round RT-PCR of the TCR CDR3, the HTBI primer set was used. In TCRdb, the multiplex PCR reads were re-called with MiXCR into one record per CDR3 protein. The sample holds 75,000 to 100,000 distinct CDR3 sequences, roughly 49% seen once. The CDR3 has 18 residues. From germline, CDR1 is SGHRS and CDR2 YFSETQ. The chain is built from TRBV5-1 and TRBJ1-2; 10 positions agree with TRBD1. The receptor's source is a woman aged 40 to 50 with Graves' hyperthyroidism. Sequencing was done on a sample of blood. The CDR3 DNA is TGTGCCAGCAGCGTAGGAAGGCCGGGACAGGGGATCGACTATGGCTACACCTTC. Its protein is CASSVGRPGQGIDYGYTF.